A single sample is the source of the 18 T cell receptor beta chains below, sequenced in a study of blood T cells in healthy people across ages. Combining a sample-barcoded 5' primer with a J-beta primer mix, a second PCR ran for roughly 6 to 12 cycles. TCRdb analysed the 5' RACE reads with MiXCR anew, one entry per CDR3 protein. There are 900,000 to 950,000 distinct CDR3 sequences in the sample; roughly 28% occur only once, and about 9.4% lies in the top ten. These sequences were also reported in another study, on T cells of mothers and their children.

The specimen sequenced was blood. The receptors shown here come from a woman in her 40s in good health.

This clonotype was picked up many times. The DNA is omitted, as the CDR3 cannot be located on it reliably, and the CDR3 follows TCRdb's listing. The chain is built from TRBV12-3 or TRBV12-4 and TRBJ2-1; the tabulated D call, TRBD1, remains unverified against the DNA. Including both end residues, the CDR3 is 15 amino acids long. CDR3 in amino acids: CASSTSGGLNHEQFF.

This clonotype was detected a few times. CDR3 residues: CASSQQPIGSSYNEQFF. CDR3 sequence (DNA): TGTGCCAGCAGCCAGCAACCTATAGGAAGTTCCTACAATGAGCAGTTCTTC. The V call is TRBV4-2, the J call TRBJ2-1, with D uncertain. The CDR3 extends over 17 amino acids. V lost 3 bases to trimming and J lost 1 base, with 16 bases between them. Germline assignment: CDR1 LGHNA and CDR2 YNFKEQ.

This clonotype turned up a few times. The CDR3 region is CSASGAQETQYF. DNA for the CDR3: TGCAGTGCTAGTGGGGCCCAAGAGACCCAGTACTTC. V gene TRBV20-1 combines with J gene TRBJ2-5, with a tentative D call TRBD1 (5 bases). Germline CDR1 and CDR2: DFQATT and SNEGSKA (reference sequence). The V and J ends lost 3 bases and 1 base respectively, with 6 bases between them. The CDR3 sequence is 12 residues long.

In its sample, this clonotype was seen a few times. A read error may produce the germline difference seen at one junction end. V and J are TRBV5-1 and TRBJ2-7, with 8 bases fitting TRBD1. Germline values: CDR1 SGHRS, CDR2 YFSETQ. This CDR3 has 13 residues. The DNA for the CDR3 is TGCGCCAACAGCTTGGGACAGGTGAACGAGCAGTACTTC. Encoded protein: CANSLGQVNEQYF.

This clonotype was counted at least ten times. This chain uses TRBV12-3 or TRBV12-4 with TRBJ1-2; D is undetermined. The CDR3 covers 14 residues. Trimming shortened V by 2 bases and J by 0 bases, and 7 bases separated the two germline ends. Here the CDR3 DNA reads TGTGCCAGCAGTTTAAGTAGTCCTAACTATGGCTACACCTTC. Translation gives CASSLSSPNYGYTF.

This clonotype showed up many times. This chain links TRBV5-1 with TRBJ2-5; D is unclear. Trimming took off 4 bases at V and 2 bases at J, with 9 bases between the two ends. Germline V gene lookup returns CDR1 SGHRS and CDR2 YFSETQ. The CDR3 sequence is 13 residues long. CDR3 in amino acids: CASSEQAQETQYF. The CDR3 nucleotides read TGCGCCAGCAGCGAACAAGCTCAAGAGACCCAGTACTTC.

The genes are TRBV12-3 or TRBV12-4 and TRBJ2-5, with 7 nucleotides matching TRBD2. The ends lost 4 bases at V and 0 bases at J; junction bases unmatched: 8. The CDR3 has 16 amino acids. Written as DNA, the CDR3 is TGTGCCAGCAGTTCTTCTGGGCTAGCGGACCAAGAGACCCAGTACTTC. It codes for CASSSSGLADQETQYF.

This clonotype came up a few times. This may come from a read error, since a much larger clone is one base off. The chain links TRBV27 to TRBJ2-7, with a possible D match to TRBD1 (5 bases). Germline V lookup: CDR1 MNHEY, CDR2 SMNVEV (reference sequence). Deletions cut 5 bases from V and 6 bases from J, with 17 bases between. CDR3 length: 14 amino acids. DNA of the CDR3: TGTGCCAGCAGTGTAGCAGGGAATGATCGCGAGCAGTACTTC. Translated: CASSVAGNDREQYF.

The chain recombines TRBV7-2 with TRBJ2-7; TRBD2 agrees at 7 bases. V gave up 2 bases and J gave up 4 bases; unmatched junction bases: 2. This CDR3 spans 13 amino acids. Germline V lookup: CDR1 SGHTA, CDR2 FQGNSA. CDR3 amino acids: CASSLPAGYEQYF. The DNA for the CDR3 is TGTGCCAGCAGCTTACCAGCGGGGTACGAGCAGTACTTC.

This clonotype has at least ten counts. This chain uses TRBV20-1 with TRBJ2-7; 7 bases line up with TRBD1. Looked up from germline, CDR1 is DFQATT and CDR2 is SNEGSKA (reference sequence). Losses at the gene ends were 6 bases for V and 2 bases for J; bases not matched to a gene: 16. This CDR3 spans 16 amino acids. The CDR3 DNA is TGCAGTGCAAGTGCACGGTCCGGGACAGTCACCTACGAGCAGTACTTC. It codes for CSASARSGTVTYEQYF.

The chain couples TRBV7-2 to TRBJ2-4; 8 bases are shared with TRBD1. The CDR3 runs to 17 residues. With V trimmed by 4 bases and J by 8 bases, 16 bases remained unmatched. From germline, CDR1 is SGHTA and CDR2 FQGNSA. The CDR3 sequence is CASSSGRQGAIGDIQYF. As DNA, the CDR3 is TGTGCCAGCAGCTCCGGTCGGCAGGGGGCAATTGGGGACATTCAGTACTTC.

On this clonotype itself: A much larger clone lies a single base off, so this may be a read error. The chain joins TRBV6-1 to TRBJ2-7, with 11 bases that match TRBD2. Unmatched junction bases numbered 6, after V lost 11 bases and J lost 3 bases. CDR1 and CDR2 from the germline V gene are MNHNS and SASEGT. This CDR3 is 13 amino acids long. The CDR3 nucleotides are TGTGCCGCCGCAGGACTAGCGGGCTACGAGCAGTACTTC. Amino acid sequence: CAAAGLAGYEQYF.

The chain uses TRBV20-1 and TRBJ2-3; 9 bases line up with TRBD2. J was trimmed by 3 bases and V by 3 bases; bases with no gene match: 7. Per the germline V gene, CDR1 is DFQATT and CDR2 is SNEGSKA (reference sequence). The CDR3 length is 15 residues. The CDR3 DNA reads as TGCAGTGCTAGTCGCGGGACTAGCATAACAGATACGCAGTATTTT. The encoded protein is CSASRGTSITDTQYF.

The rearrangement uses TRBV20-1 and TRBJ1-3, with 7 bases aligning to TRBD1. The CDR3 runs to 14 residues. V trimming: 3 bases; J trimming: 4 bases; junction bases outside the gene matches: 6. CDR1 and CDR2 (germline): DFQATT, SNEGSKA (reference sequence). The CDR3 bases are TGCAGTGCTAGGTCGAGGACAGGAGGAAACACCATATATTTT. Protein product: CSARSRTGGNTIYF.

This clonotype turned up a few times. The gene calls are TRBV6-5 and TRBJ1-1, with 7 bases aligning to TRBD1. The V and J ends lost 6 bases and 5 bases, in that order; junction bases with no gene match: 12. Looked up from germline, CDR1 is MNHEY and CDR2 is SVGAGI. The CDR3 covers 15 residues. Here the CDR3 reads CASSFSLGQKTEAFF. For the CDR3, the DNA is TGTGCCAGCAGCTTCTCCTTGGGACAGAAGACTGAAGCTTTCTTT.

The V call is TRBV28, the J call TRBJ1-1, with D unclear. This CDR3 comprises 12 residues. Looked up from germline, CDR1 is MDHEN and CDR2 is SYDVKM. The V gene lost 8 bases and the J gene lost 5 bases, with 12 bases spanning the gap. CDR3 amino acids: CASAERVTEAFF. CDR3 in DNA: TGTGCCAGCGCGGAAAGGGTTACTGAAGCTTTCTTT.

Many counts were recorded for this clonotype. Here the CDR3 reads CASSAHRGRWDEQYF. CDR3 DNA: TGCGCCAGCAGCGCTCACAGGGGGCGCTGGGACGAGCAGTACTTC. The gene calls are TRBV5-1 and TRBJ2-7, with 9 nucleotides matching TRBD1. The CDR3 consists of 15 residues. Germline V gives CDR1 SGHRS, CDR2 YFSETQ. V was clipped by 4 bases and J by 5 bases; unmatched bases: 10.

The chain couples TRBV6-5 to TRBJ2-7; the match to TRBD1 covers 9 bases. Germline V lookup: CDR1 MNHEY, CDR2 SVGAGI. After removal of 7 bases from V and 5 bases from J, the junction contained 6 bases not matched to a gene. The CDR3 length is 13 residues. The CDR3 DNA reads as TGTGCCAGCATTGGACAGGGGCCGAACGAGCAGTACTTC. This translates into CASIGQGPNEQYF.